A single sample gave rise to the 18 T cell receptor beta chains below, sequenced in a study of beta chain features in type 1 diabetes. Their antigens remain unidentified. Expressed TCRB transcripts were sequenced, since all the RNA that had been isolated was reverse transcribed. Measured with immunoSEQ multiplex PCR; TCRdb has only the in-frame clones, and not every one. The sample records tens of thousands of clones, approximately 43% being singletons. Study results and limitations: Within each of all four CD4+ subsets, Type 1 diabetes patients had TCRB CDR3s that were moderately but significantly shorter.

Sequenced material: stem cell memory CD4+ T cells from blood. Source of these receptors: a man under 40 with type 1 diabetes.

This clone was seen a few times. The V call is TRBV6-6, the J call TRBJ2-1; D call uncertain. This CDR3 has 12 amino acids. CDR1 and CDR2 (germline): MNHNY, SVGAGI (reference sequence). The germline V and J ends were trimmed by 5 bases and 3 bases, with 5 bases remaining between them. The CDR3 protein is CASSPVYNEQFF. CDR3 in DNA: TGTGCCAGCAGTCCCGTCTACAATGAGCAGTTCTTC.

The rearrangement joins TRBV28 to TRBJ2-3; D is perhaps TRBD2 (6 bases). Germline-derived CDR1 and CDR2 are MDHEN and SYDVKM. Trimming stripped 4 bases from V and 3 bases from J, with 14 bases between. CDR3 length: 15 amino acids. The CDR3 loop is CASSSPRGGTDTQYF. The CDR3 nucleotides are TGTGCCAGCAGTTCGCCTCGGGGAGGAACAGATACGCAGTATTTT.

V usage is TRBV29-1 and J usage is TRBJ1-1, with D possibly matching TRBD1 (5 bases). Trimming left V 2 bases short and J 1 base short, with 8 bases between. This CDR3 has 13 amino acids. CDR1 and CDR2 from the germline V gene are SQVTM and ANQGSEA. This chain's CDR3 is CSVEKQENTEAFF. The CDR3 DNA is TGCAGCGTTGAAAAACAGGAGAACACTGAAGCTTTCTTT.

This chain joins TRBV27 and TRBJ1-5; D unclear. This CDR3 contains 13 residues. V lost 4 bases to trimming and J lost 7 bases, with 11 bases between them. CDR1 and CDR2 from the germline V gene are MNHEY and SMNVEV (reference sequence). The CDR3 nucleotides read TGTGCCAGCAGTTCCAAAAGTCTACAGCCCCAGCATTTT. Amino acid sequence: CASSSKSLQPQHF.

The rearrangement joins TRBV19 to TRBJ2-5; D is possibly TRBD2 (6 bases). Trimming removed 8 bases from V and 4 bases from J, with 14 bases in between. Per the germline V gene, CDR1 is LNHDA and CDR2 is SQIVND (reference sequence). The CDR3 runs 13 residues. The CDR3 region has the DNA TGTGCCAGTTCTCGGGGGTGGAGAGAGACCCAGTACTTC. Its protein product is CASSRGWRETQYF.

This clone was observed a few times. The chain has TRBV19 and TRBJ2-1, with D perhaps matching TRBD1 (6 bases). The germline V and J ends were trimmed by 5 bases and 0 bases, with 11 bases remaining between them. CDR1 and CDR2 (germline): LNHDA, SQIVND (reference sequence). The length of the CDR3 is 15 residues. This CDR3 reads CASSPDRSSYNEQFF. The CDR3 bases are TGTGCCAGTAGTCCCGACAGGAGCTCCTACAATGAGCAGTTCTTC.

V gene TRBV18 combines with J gene TRBJ2-3; D remains unclear. Deletions cut 8 bases from V and 0 bases from J, with 3 bases between. The CDR3 is 11 residues long. Germline CDR1 is KGHSH and CDR2 is LQKENI. CDR3 nucleotides: TGTGCCAGCCAAAGCACAGATACGCAGTATTTT. As protein: CASQSTDTQYF.

The gene calls are TRBV5-1 and TRBJ2-7; D not resolved. CDR1 is SGHRS and CDR2 is YFSETQ in the germline V gene. The CDR3 is 14 amino acids. Trimming pared 2 bases from V and 0 bases from J, leaving 9 bases between. In DNA form, the CDR3 reads TGCGCCAGCAGCTTAGTTGGCAGCTCCTACGAGCAGTACTTC. Protein sequence: CASSLVGSSYEQYF.

The J gene is TRBJ1-1, the V gene TRBV18, with D perhaps matching TRBD1 (5 bases). The germline V gene encodes CDR1 KGHSH and CDR2 LQKENI. CDR3 size: 13 residues. The germline V and J ends were trimmed by 6 bases and 0 bases, with 8 bases remaining between them. DNA for the CDR3: TGTGCCAGCTCCCAGGGCTTGAACACTGAAGCTTTCTTT. Translating it yields CASSQGLNTEAFF.

This clone appeared a few times. In DNA form, the CDR3 reads TGTGCCAGCAGCTTAAGCCGGGGTGGCGAGCAGTACTTC. Translating it yields CASSLSRGGEQYF. The chain uses TRBV7-2 and TRBJ2-7; TRBD2 is a possible D gene (5 bases). CDR1 and CDR2 from the germline V gene are SGHTA and FQGNSA. The CDR3 spans 13 residues. The germline V and J ends were trimmed by 2 bases and 6 bases, with 11 bases remaining between them.

DNA of the CDR3: TGTGCCAGCAAAATGAACAGGGACCTCTCCTACGAGCAGTACTTC. This sequence encodes CASKMNRDLSYEQYF. The V gene is TRBV6-1, the J gene TRBJ2-7; TRBD1 is a possible D gene (6 bases). V lost 7 bases, J lost 0 bases, and 16 bases lay in between. There are 15 residues in the CDR3. CDR1 is MNHNS, CDR2 SASEGT, per germline.

The chain joins TRBV28 to TRBJ1-5; 8 bases match TRBD1. V trimming: 6 bases; J trimming: 9 bases; junction bases outside the gene matches: 13. Germline CDR1 and CDR2: MDHEN and SYDVKM. CDR3 length: 15 amino acids. The DNA for the CDR3 is TGTGCCAGCAGCCCAGGCGGACAGGGACTTCGGCCCCAGCATTTT. Translating gives CASSPGGQGLRPQHF.

V usage is TRBV9 and J usage is TRBJ2-3; D is undetermined. The CDR3 totals 14 residues. V shed 0 bases and J shed 2 bases, with 7 bases lying between them. Germline V gene sequence: CDR1 SGDLS, CDR2 YYNGEE. The CDR3, as DNA: TGTGCCAGCAGCGTAGTAGCCAACACAGATACGCAGTATTTT. Translated: CASSVVANTDTQYF.

This chain joins TRBV6-6 and TRBJ2-1; tentatively, D is TRBD1 (5 bases). CDR1 is MNHNY and CDR2 is SVGAGI in the germline V gene (reference sequence). V lost 3 bases and J lost 3, with 12 bases in between. The CDR3 is made up of 15 amino acids. The CDR3 DNA reads as TGTGCCAGCAGTTATCCGAGACAGCTCTACAATGAGCAGTTCTTC. This gives the protein CASSYPRQLYNEQFF.

The chain is built from TRBV5-6 and TRBJ2-1; 10 bases are shared with TRBD2. The CDR3 totals 16 residues. The germline V gene has CDR1 SGHDT and CDR2 YYEEEE. The ends lost 0 bases at V and 7 bases at J; junction bases unmatched: 7. Written as DNA, the CDR3 is TGTGCCAGCAGCTTGGCCTTCGGACTAGCGGTAAATGAGCAGTTCTTC. It translates to CASSLAFGLAVNEQFF.

This chain links TRBV19 with TRBJ2-1; TRBD1 matches 9 bases. CDR3 length equals 12 residues. In germline, CDR1 is LNHDA, CDR2 SQIVND (reference sequence). V dropped 6 bases and J dropped 11; count of bases not matched to a gene: 5. This CDR3 is CASSEGQGKQFF. CDR3 bases: TGTGCCAGTAGCGAGGGACAGGGAAAGCAGTTCTTC.

Only one count was recorded for this clone. The chain employs TRBV5-6 and TRBJ1-4; D call uncertain. The V end was cut by 0 bases, the J end by 8 bases, with 8 bases between. The CDR3 is 13 amino acids. In germline, CDR1 is SGHDT, CDR2 YYEEEE. DNA for the CDR3: TGTGCCAGCAGCTTGGGGGCTGTGGAAAAACTGTTTTTT. It is translated as CASSLGAVEKLFF. The full variable domain, its missing parts supplied by reference TRBV5-6 and TRBJ1-4, is DAGVTQSPTHLIKTRGQQVTLRCSPKSGHDTVSWYQQALGQGPQFIFQYYEEEERQRGNFPDRFSGHQFPNYSSELNVNALLLGDSALYLCASSLGAVEKLFFGSGTQLSVL.

This clone has only a few counts. The rearrangement links TRBV20-1 to TRBJ2-5, with a tentative D call TRBD1 (5 bases). V gave up 4 bases and J gave up 4 bases, with 7 bases separating them. CDR1 and CDR2 (germline): DFQATT, SNEGSKA (reference sequence). The CDR3 is 11 amino acids. The CDR3, as DNA: TGCAGTGCTATTGGGGCAGAGACCCAGTACTTC. It specifies CSAIGAETQYF.